This entry lists 17 T cell receptor beta chains sequenced from one sample in a study of T cells in Graves' hyperthyroidism and ophthalmopathy. It was RNA transcripts that yielded the amplified TCR beta CDR3 regions. HTBI primers drove first-round RT-PCR of the TCR CDR3. TCRdb ran MiXCR on the multiplex PCR reads and lists one entry per CDR3 protein. Among some 350,000 distinct CDR3 sequences listed, about a fifth were seen once. Input material: blood. Every receptor here comes from a young woman with Graves' hyperthyroidism.

This clonotype was seen at least ten times. The chain joins TRBV6-8 to TRBJ1-2, with 7 bases identical to TRBD1. Germline CDR1 is MNHGY and CDR2 is SAAAGT. Trimming took 6 bases from V and 2 from J; bases not matched to a gene: 9. The CDR3 is 15 amino acids. The CDR3 coding sequence is TGTGCCAGCAGCCGTGGACAGGTCTCCAACTATGGCTACACCTTC. Its protein product is CASSRGQVSNYGYTF.

In its sample, this clonotype was seen many times. Being one base from a much bigger clone, this may be a read error. The chain links TRBV6-1 to TRBJ2-2; 9 nucleotides match TRBD1. CDR1 and CDR2 (germline): MNHNS, SASEGT. The length of the CDR3 is 14 residues. V trimming: 5 bases; J trimming: 6 bases; junction bases outside the gene matches: 4. CDR3 bases: TGTGCCAGCAGTAGGACAGGGGAATCCGGGGAGCTGTTTTTT. Translation gives CASSRTGESGELFF.

In its sample, this clonotype was seen many times. The DNA for the CDR3 is TGTGCCAGCAGTCCTACTGTACGGTCCACTGAAGCTTTCTTT. Protein: CASSPTVRSTEAFF. The chain has TRBV28 and TRBJ1-1, with D uncertain. The CDR3 runs to 14 residues. CDR1 is MDHEN, CDR2 SYDVKM, per germline. Trimming removed 5 bases from V and 4 bases from J, with 14 bases in between.

The chain carries TRBV6-5 and TRBJ1-1; maybe TRBD1 (5 bases). This CDR3 is built from 16 residues. The germline V gene encodes CDR1 MNHEY and CDR2 SVGAGI. Between the trimmed V and J ends, which lost 4 bases and 0 bases, there was a span of 15 bases. The CDR3 sequence is CASSSSRQFLNTEAFF. CDR3 DNA sequence: TGTGCCAGCAGTTCCTCCCGACAGTTCCTGAACACTGAAGCTTTCTTT.

The table lists this clonotype with many counts. The V gene is TRBV27, the J gene TRBJ1-2; D is possibly TRBD1 (5 bases). Trimming stripped 7 bases from V and 6 bases from J, with 18 bases between. CDR1 and CDR2 from the germline V gene are MNHEY and SMNVEV (reference sequence). The CDR3 contains 14 residues. The CDR3 nucleotides are TGTGCCAGCACCACCCGGGGCCCGACGGATGGCTACACCTTC. It yields the protein CASTTRGPTDGYTF.

This clonotype was found many times. The CDR3 nucleotides are TGTGCCAGCAGCCGCTCGACAGGGCTAAGGGGCTACACCTTC. Translation gives CASSRSTGLRGYTF. V and J are TRBV16 and TRBJ1-2, with 7 bases lining up with TRBD1. This CDR3 contains 14 residues. CDR1 is KGHSY and CDR2 is FQNENV in the germline V gene. The J segment lost 8 bases and the V segment lost 4 bases, leaving 10 bases of the junction unmatched.

This clonotype was seen many times. This rearrangement joins TRBV12-3 or TRBV12-4 to TRBJ1-6; D unclear. CDR3 size: 18 residues. The germline V and J ends were trimmed by 6 bases and 8 bases, with 26 bases remaining between them. DNA for the CDR3: TGTGCCAGCAGCCCCCATAGGACGGCTGGGCTAGGACATTCACCCCTCCACTTT. It yields the protein CASSPHRTAGLGHSPLHF.

Of note for this clonotype: At one end the junction does not follow the germline gene, possibly because of a read error. The V call is TRBV10-3, the J call TRBJ2-7; a possible D gene is TRBD2 (5 bases). In germline, CDR1 is ENHRY, CDR2 SYGVKD. This CDR3 region has 15 residues. Here the CDR3 reads CATSDPLGGNYEQYF. CDR3 DNA: TGTGCCACCAGTGACCCACTAGGTGGGAACTACGAGCAGTACTTC.

This clonotype was seen at least ten times. V and J are TRBV12-3 or TRBV12-4 and TRBJ2-7, with D possibly TRBD2 on 5 matching bases. The CDR3 spans 14 residues. Trimming took off 2 bases at V and 5 bases at J, with 13 bases between the two ends. The CDR3 protein is CASSLLPGFDEQYF. Here the CDR3 DNA reads TGTGCCAGCAGTTTACTACCGGGATTTGACGAGCAGTACTTC.

The V and J genes are TRBV20-1 and TRBJ2-7; D is possibly TRBD1 (7 bases). The CDR3 has 14 amino acids. Germline loops: CDR1 DFQATT, CDR2 SNEGSKA (reference sequence). Trimming removed 2 bases at V and 1 base at J, with 12 bases between. CDR3 protein: CSARRAGGSYEQYF. The CDR3 DNA follows: TGCAGTGCTAGAAGGGCAGGGGGGTCCTACGAGCAGTACTTC.

Ten or more counts support this clonotype. The chain joins TRBV29-1 to TRBJ2-5, with TRBD1 matching 8 bases. Trimming cost V 4 bases and J 3 bases; bases outside gene matches: 10. The CDR3 spans 15 residues. CDR1 and CDR2 (germline): SQVTM, ANQGSEA. The CDR3 nucleotides are TGCAGCGTTGGCCTCGTCAGGGGGCGGAAAGAGACCCAGTACTTC. Amino acid sequence: CSVGLVRGRKETQYF.

This clonotype showed up many times. The gene calls are TRBV18 and TRBJ2-7, with a tentative D call TRBD1 (5 bases). This CDR3 spans 13 amino acids. Deletions cut 5 bases from V and 3 bases from J, with 11 bases between. The germline V gene has CDR1 KGHSH and CDR2 LQKENI. DNA of the CDR3: TGTGCCAGCTCAACCGAAGGGGTCTACGAGCAGTACTTC. This encodes CASSTEGVYEQYF.

The chain links TRBV12-3 or TRBV12-4 to TRBJ2-7, with D perhaps TRBD1 (6 bases). The CDR3 loop spans 16 amino acids. Trimming shortened V by 0 bases and J by 2 bases, and 14 bases separated the two germline ends. The CDR3 DNA is TGTGCCAGCAGTTTAGCGGGAGTGGGGGCGGCCTACGAGCAGTACTTC. This sequence encodes CASSLAGVGAAYEQYF.

This clonotype has at least ten counts. The CDR3 DNA is TGTGCCAGCAGTCCCGGGACAGGGGGCGCGAGCAATCAGCCCCAGCATTTT. Amino acids: CASSPGTGGASNQPQHF. The chain couples TRBV12-3 or TRBV12-4 to TRBJ1-5, with 12 positions matching TRBD1. J was trimmed by 1 base and V by 5 bases; bases with no gene match: 6. The CDR3 has 17 amino acids.

This clonotype has just a few counts. CDR3 sequence: CASSAPGQSTDTQYF. CDR3 coding DNA: TGTGCCAGCAGCGCCCCGGGACAGTCCACAGATACGCAGTATTTT. The V call is TRBV16, the J call TRBJ2-3; TRBD1 matches 7 bases. The CDR3 is 15 amino acids. Germline assignment: CDR1 KGHSY and CDR2 FQNENV. The V and J ends lost 5 bases and 2 bases, in that order; junction bases with no gene match: 7.

This clonotype was picked up a small number of times. The chain joins TRBV10-3 to TRBJ2-4, with 9 bases aligning to TRBD1. There are 15 residues in the CDR3. The J segment lost 9 bases and the V segment lost 4 bases, leaving 10 bases of the junction unmatched. Germline V gene lookup returns CDR1 ENHRY and CDR2 SYGVKD. DNA for the CDR3: TGTGCCATCAGTGGTGGCACAGGGGGCGACAGCATTCAGTACTTC. Translated, it gives CAISGGTGGDSIQYF.

The chain has TRBV12-3 or TRBV12-4 and TRBJ1-1, with D unclear. The CDR3 is 14 residues long. V lost 6 bases and J 1 base, leaving 12 bases between the germline ends. The chain's CDR3 is CASSHGLTNTEAFF. Here the CDR3 DNA reads TGTGCCAGCAGCCATGGACTGACGAACACTGAAGCTTTCTTT.